The TCR beta chain described here comes from a study of cytomegalovirus exposure and HLA in healthy donors. Study-level results: Cytomegalovirus-associated TCR beta chains were listed, numbering 150 to 200. Within the roughly 120 validation repertoires, first-cohort TCR clusters tended to co-occur, according to a later analysis. Specific recognition of CMV antigens was confirmed in vitro for a few chains (all CMV-associated).

The CDR3 spans 15 residues. Per germline, CDR1 MNHNS and CDR2 SASEGT. V shed 4 bases and J shed 6 bases, with 16 bases lying between them. Data came from immunoSEQ multiplex PCR; TCRdb stores just in-frame clones and leaves some out. The sample contains 110,000 or so clones, about nine tenths of which appear only once. Only one count was recorded for this clone. Antigen: not known. The chain uses TRBV6-1 and TRBJ2-1; a weak D match, TRBD2 (6 bases). The sequence was obtained from a man younger than 30 in good health and CMV-seropositive. Sequencing input: PBMCs. The CDR3 DNA follows: TGTGCCAGCAGTGTCGGGCACCCGGGGGTCAATGAGCAGTTCTTC. It translates to CASSVGHPGVNEQFF.